This TCR beta chain was observed in a study of regulatory dendritic cells for organ transplantation. Notes on the study in general: Memory CD8+ clonal expansion seemed more limited with regulatory than mature dendritic cells. Naive T cells showed high diversity, memory cells less, memory CD8+ least.

Memory T cells were CD45RO+, naive were CD45RA+, sorted by FACS. As to this clone: Its antigen is as yet unknown.

Only in-frame clones appear in the TCRdb table, and some are missing; sequencing was by immunoSEQ multiplex PCR. The profile shows some 35,000 clones, around 90% of them singletons. From germline, CDR1 is MRHNA and CDR2 SNTAGT. The CDR3 consists of 14 residues. Trimming took off 0 bases at V and 6 bases at J, with 11 bases between the two ends. This receptor was obtained from a human donor in good health. This rearrangement joins TRBV6-4 to TRBJ1-2; D is perhaps TRBD1 (6 bases). The sample was naive CD4+ T cells from blood. Subset meaning: CD45RA+ naive T cells. CDR3 loop: CASSDSKGVHGYTF. DNA of the CDR3: TGTGCCAGCAGTGACTCGAAGGGGGTTCATGGCTACACCTTC.